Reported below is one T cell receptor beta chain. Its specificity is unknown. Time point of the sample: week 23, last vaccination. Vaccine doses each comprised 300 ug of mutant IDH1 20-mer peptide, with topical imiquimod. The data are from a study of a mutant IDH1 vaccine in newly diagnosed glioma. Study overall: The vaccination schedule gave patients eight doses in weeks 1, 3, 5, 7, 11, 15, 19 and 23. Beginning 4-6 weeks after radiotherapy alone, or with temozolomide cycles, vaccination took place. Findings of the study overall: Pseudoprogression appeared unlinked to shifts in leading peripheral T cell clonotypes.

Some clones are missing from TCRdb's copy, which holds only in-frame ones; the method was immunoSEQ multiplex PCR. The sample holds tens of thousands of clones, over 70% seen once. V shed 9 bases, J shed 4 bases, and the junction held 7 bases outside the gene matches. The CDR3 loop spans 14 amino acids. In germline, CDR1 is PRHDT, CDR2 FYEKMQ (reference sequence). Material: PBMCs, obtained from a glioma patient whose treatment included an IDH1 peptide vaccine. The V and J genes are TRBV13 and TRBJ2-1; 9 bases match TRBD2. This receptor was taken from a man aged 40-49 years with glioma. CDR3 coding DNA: TGTGCCAGTAAACGGACTAGCGAATACAATGAGCAGTTCTTC. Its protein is CASKRTSEYNEQFF. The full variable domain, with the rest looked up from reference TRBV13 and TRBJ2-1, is AAGVIQSPRHLIKEKRETATLKCYPIPRHDTVYWYQQGPGQDPQFLISFYEKMQSDKGSIPDRFSAQQFSDYHSELNMSSLELGDSALYFCASKRTSEYNEQFFGPGTRLTVL.